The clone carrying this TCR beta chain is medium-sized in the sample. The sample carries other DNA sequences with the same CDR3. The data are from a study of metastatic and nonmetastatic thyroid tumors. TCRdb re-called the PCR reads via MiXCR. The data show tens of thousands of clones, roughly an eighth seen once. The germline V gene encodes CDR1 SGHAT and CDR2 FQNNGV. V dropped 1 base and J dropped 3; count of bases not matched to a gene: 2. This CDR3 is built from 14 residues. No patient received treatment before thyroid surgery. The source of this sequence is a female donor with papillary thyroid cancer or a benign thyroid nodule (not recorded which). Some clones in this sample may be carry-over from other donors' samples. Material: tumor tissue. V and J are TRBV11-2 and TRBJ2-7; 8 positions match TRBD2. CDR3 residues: CASSLGTSGYEQYF. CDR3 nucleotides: TGTGCCAGCAGCTTAGGAACTAGCGGCTACGAGCAGTACTTC.